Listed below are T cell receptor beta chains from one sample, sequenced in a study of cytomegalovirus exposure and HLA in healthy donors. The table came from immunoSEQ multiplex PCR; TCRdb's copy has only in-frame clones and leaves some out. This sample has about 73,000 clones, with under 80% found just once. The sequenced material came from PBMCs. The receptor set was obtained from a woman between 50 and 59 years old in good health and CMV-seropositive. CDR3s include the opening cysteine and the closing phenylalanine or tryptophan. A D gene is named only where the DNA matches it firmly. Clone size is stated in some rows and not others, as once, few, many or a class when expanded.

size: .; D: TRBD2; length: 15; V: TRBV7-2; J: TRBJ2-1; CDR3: CASSTGLQEYNEQFF; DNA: TGTGCCAGCAGCACGGGACTACAAGAATACAATGAGCAGTTCTTC
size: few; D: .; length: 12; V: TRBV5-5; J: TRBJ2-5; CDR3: CASSLQQETQYF; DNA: TGTGCCAGCAGCTTACAGCAAGAGACCCAGTACTTC
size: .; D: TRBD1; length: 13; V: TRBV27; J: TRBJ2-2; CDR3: CASSYGTAGELFF; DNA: TGTGCCAGCAGCTACGGGACAGCCGGGGAGCTGTTTTTT
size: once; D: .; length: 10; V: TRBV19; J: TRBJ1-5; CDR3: CATFSQPQHF; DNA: TGTGCCACCTTTTCTCAGCCCCAGCATTTT
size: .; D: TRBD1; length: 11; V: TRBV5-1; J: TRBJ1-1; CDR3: CASSPGGEAFF; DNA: TGCGCCAGCAGCCCAGGGGGCGAAGCTTTCTTT
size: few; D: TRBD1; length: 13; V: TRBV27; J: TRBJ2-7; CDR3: CASGRQGVGEQYF; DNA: TGTGCCAGCGGCCGACAGGGGGTAGGCGAGCAGTACTTC
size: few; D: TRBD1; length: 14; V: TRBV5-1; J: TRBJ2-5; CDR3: CASSPGQYQETQYF; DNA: TGCGCCAGCAGCCCGGGACAGTACCAAGAGACCCAGTACTTC
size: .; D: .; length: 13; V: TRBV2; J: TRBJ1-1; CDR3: CASSLGTPTEAFF; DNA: TGTGCCAGCAGTCTAGGGACACCGACTGAAGCTTTCTTT
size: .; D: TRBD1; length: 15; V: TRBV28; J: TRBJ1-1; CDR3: CASSLIRYRGTEAFF; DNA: TGTGCCAGCAGTTTAATACGTTACAGGGGCACTGAAGCTTTCTTT
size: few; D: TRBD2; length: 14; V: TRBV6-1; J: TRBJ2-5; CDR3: CASSAGLEVETQYF; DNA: TGTGCCAGCAGTGCCGGACTAGAAGTGGAGACCCAGTACTTC
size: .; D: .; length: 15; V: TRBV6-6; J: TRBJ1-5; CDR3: CASSPRGLGNQPQHF; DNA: TGTGCCAGCAGTCCACGGGGGTTGGGCAATCAGCCCCAGCATTTT
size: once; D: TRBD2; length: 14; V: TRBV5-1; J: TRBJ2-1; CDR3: CASSDSGGLREQFF; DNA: TGCGCCAGCAGTGATAGCGGGGGGTTAAGGGAGCAGTTCTTC
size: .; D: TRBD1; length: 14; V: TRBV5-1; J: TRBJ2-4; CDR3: CASSFGQGANIQYF; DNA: TGCGCCAGCAGCTTTGGACAGGGGGCGAACATTCAGTACTTC
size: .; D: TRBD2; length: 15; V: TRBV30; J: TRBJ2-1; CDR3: CAWSAAGGPYNEQFF; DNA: TGTGCCTGGAGTGCAGCGGGGGGGCCTTACAATGAGCAGTTCTTC
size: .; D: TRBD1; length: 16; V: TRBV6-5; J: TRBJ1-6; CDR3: CASSSTGREALSPLHF; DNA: TGTGCCAGCAGTTCGACAGGGCGTGAAGCCCTTTCACCCCTCCACTTT
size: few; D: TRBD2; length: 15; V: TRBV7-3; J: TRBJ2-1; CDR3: CASSQGLAGLGEQFF; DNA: TGTGCCAGCAGCCAGGGACTAGCGGGGCTCGGGGAGCAGTTCTTC
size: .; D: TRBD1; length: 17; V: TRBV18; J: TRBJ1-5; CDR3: CASSPSPGQGNGQPQHF; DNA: TGTGCCAGCTCACCCAGCCCCGGACAGGGTAACGGTCAGCCCCAGCATTTT
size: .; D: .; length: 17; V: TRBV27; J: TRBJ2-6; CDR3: CASSLWGTTGGANVLTF; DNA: TGTGCCAGCAGTTTATGGGGCACAACGGGTGGGGCCAACGTCCTGACTTTC
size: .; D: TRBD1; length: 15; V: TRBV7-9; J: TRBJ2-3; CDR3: CASSSPGQGIDTQYF; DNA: TGTGCCAGCAGCTCCCCGGGACAGGGCATAGATACGCAGTATTTT
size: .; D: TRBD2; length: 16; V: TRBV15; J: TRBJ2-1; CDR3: CATLRAGGFTYNEQFF; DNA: TGTGCCACGTTAAGGGCGGGGGGCTTTACCTACAATGAGCAGTTCTTC
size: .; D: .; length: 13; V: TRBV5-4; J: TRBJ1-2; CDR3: CASSLVMGGGYTF; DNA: TGTGCCAGCAGCTTGGTTATGGGAGGCGGCTACACCTTC
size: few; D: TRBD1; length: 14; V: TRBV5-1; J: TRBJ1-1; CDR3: CASSLIGGRTEAFF; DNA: TGCGCCAGCAGCTTGATAGGGGGCAGGACTGAAGCTTTCTTT
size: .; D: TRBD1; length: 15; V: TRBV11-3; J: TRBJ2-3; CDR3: CASSLSQGLIDTQYF; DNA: TGTGCCAGCAGCTTGTCACAGGGGCTTATAGATACGCAGTATTTT
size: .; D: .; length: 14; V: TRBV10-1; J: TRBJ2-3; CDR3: CASSESRGTDTQYF; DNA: TGCGCCAGCAGTGAGAGTAGGGGTACAGATACGCAGTATTTT
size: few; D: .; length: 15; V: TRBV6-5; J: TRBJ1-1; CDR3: CASSYSQGTNTEAFF; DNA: TGTGCCAGCAGTTACTCCCAGGGGACGAACACTGAAGCTTTCTTT
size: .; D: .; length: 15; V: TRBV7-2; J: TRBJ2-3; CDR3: CASSSTGMATDTQYF; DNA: TGTGCCAGCAGCTCCACAGGGATGGCCACAGATACGCAGTATTTT
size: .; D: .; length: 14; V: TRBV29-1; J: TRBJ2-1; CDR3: CSVDVQGGYDEQFF; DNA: TGCAGCGTTGATGTTCAGGGGGGATACGATGAGCAGTTCTTC
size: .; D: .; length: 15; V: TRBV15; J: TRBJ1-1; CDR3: CATSRDRGLNTEAFF; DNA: TGTGCCACCAGCAGAGATAGGGGGTTGAACACTGAAGCTTTCTTT
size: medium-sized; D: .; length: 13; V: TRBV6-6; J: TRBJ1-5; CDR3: CATQRRINQPQHF; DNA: TGTGCCACTCAGAGGCGTATCAATCAGCCCCAGCATTTT
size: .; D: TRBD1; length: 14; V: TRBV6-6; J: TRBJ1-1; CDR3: CASRLRDRDTEAFF; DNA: TGTGCCAGCAGGCTCCGGGACAGAGACACTGAAGCCTTCTTT
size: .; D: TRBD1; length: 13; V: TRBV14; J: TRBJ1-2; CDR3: CASSQGTGEVRTF; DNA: TGTGCCAGCAGCCAAGGGACAGGGGAAGTCCGCACCTTC
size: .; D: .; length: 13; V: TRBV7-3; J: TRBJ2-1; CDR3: CASSRTGTNEQFF; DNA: TGTGCCAGCAGCAGAACAGGGACAAATGAGCAGTTCTTC
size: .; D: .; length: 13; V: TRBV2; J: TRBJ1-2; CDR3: CASSVEGAYGYTF; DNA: TGTGCCAGCAGTGTGGAGGGTGCCTATGGCTACACCTTC
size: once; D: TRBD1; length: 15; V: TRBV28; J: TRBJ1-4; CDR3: CASSHQDRGREKLFF; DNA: TGTGCCAGCAGCCATCAAGACAGGGGTCGGGAAAAACTGTTTTTT
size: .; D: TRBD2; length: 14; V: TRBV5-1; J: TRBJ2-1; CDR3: CASKLAGELNEQFF; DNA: TGCGCCAGCAAACTAGCGGGGGAGCTCAATGAGCAGTTCTTC
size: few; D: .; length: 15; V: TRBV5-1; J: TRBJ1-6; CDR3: CASSLGVNSSPPLHF; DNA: TGCGCCAGCAGCTTGGGAGTGAACAGCTCCCCACCCCTCCACTTT